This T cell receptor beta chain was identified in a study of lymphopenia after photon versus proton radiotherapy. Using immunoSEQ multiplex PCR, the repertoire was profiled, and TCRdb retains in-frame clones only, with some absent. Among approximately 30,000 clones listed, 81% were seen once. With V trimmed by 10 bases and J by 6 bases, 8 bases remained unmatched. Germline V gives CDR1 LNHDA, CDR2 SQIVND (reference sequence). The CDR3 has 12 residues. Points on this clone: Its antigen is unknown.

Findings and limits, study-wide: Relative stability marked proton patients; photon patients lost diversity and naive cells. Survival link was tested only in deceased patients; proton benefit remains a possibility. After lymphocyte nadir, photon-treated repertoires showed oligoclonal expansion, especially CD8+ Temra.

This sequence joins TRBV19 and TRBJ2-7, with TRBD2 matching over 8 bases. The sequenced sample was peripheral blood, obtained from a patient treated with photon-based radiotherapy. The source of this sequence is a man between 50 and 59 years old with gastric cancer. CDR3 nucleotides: TGTGCCACCACGGGGGGGGCAGGCGAGCAGTACGTC. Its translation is CATTGGAGEQYV.